Listed below are T cell receptor beta chains from one sample, sequenced in a study of blood T cell repertoires in COVID-19. Data came from immunoSEQ multiplex PCR; TCRdb stores just in-frame clones and leaves some out. This table holds 120,000 to 150,000 clones, 84% found once. Specimen: peripheral blood. The origin of the receptors is a human donor in a cohort sampled during active COVID-19. CDR3s include the opening cysteine and the closing phenylalanine or tryptophan. D genes are given only for firm matches. The size field is filled for only some rows; it gives once, few, many or a size class.

v_gene	abundance	j_gene	d_gene	CDR3aa	CDR3nt
TRBV6-2/TRBV6-3	few	TRBJ1-2	TRBD1	CASRPYRGEGYGYTF	TGTGCCAGCAGGCCTTACAGGGGGGAAGGCTATGGCTACACCTTC
TRBV30	few	TRBJ1-3	-	CAWTRGGNTIYF	TGTGCCTGGACTCGAGGTGGAAACACCATATATTTT
TRBV19	-	TRBJ2-3	TRBD1	CASHGTVSTDTQYF	TGTGCCAGTCATGGGACAGTTAGCACAGATACGCAGTATTTT
TRBV3-1/TRBV3-2	-	TRBJ1-4	-	CASSPRSTNEKLFF	TGTGCCAGCAGCCCTAGATCAACTAATGAAAAACTGTTTTTT
TRBV2	-	TRBJ2-7	TRBD1	CASGRQGAPYEQYF	TGTGCCAGCGGTAGACAGGGGGCGCCTTACGAGCAGTACTTC
TRBV7-7	-	TRBJ2-3	TRBD1	CASSSGGAGTQYF	TGTGCTAGCAGCTCAGGGGGTGCCGGTACGCAGTATTTT
TRBV6-5	-	TRBJ1-2	-	CASSPRTGGAGYTF	TGTGCCAGCAGTCCCCGGACGGGAGGGGCGGGCTACACCTTC
TRBV2	-	TRBJ2-3	TRBD2	CASSPGLAGRTDTQYF	TGTGCCAGCAGTCCGGGACTAGCGGGACGCACAGATACGCAGTATTTT
TRBV5-6	-	TRBJ1-2	TRBD1	CASTPNGQGVPYGYTF	TGTGCCAGCACCCCCAACGGGCAGGGGGTACCCTATGGCTACACCTTC
TRBV7-2	-	TRBJ1-3	TRBD1	CASSPDRAGNTIYF	TGTGCCAGCAGCCCTGACAGGGCCGGAAACACCATATATTTT
TRBV2	-	TRBJ1-1	-	CASKIGGTEAFF	TGTGCCAGCAAAATAGGGGGCACTGAAGCTTTCTTT
TRBV5-1	-	TRBJ1-1	-	CASSFGQSMNTEAFF	TGCGCCAGCAGCTTCGGACAGTCCATGAACACTGAAGCTTTCTTT
TRBV4-2	-	TRBJ1-1	-	CASSQVQGSFEAFF	TGTGCCAGCAGCCAAGTTCAGGGCTCTTTTGAAGCTTTCTTT
TRBV10-3	few	TRBJ2-3	-	CAISDLTGPEDTDTQYF	TGTGCCATCAGTGACCTTACAGGGCCGGAGGACACAGATACGCAGTATTTT
TRBV7-6	-	TRBJ1-6	TRBD1	CASSPKDRGRNSPLHF	TGTGCCAGCAGCCCCAAGGACAGGGGGCGAAATTCACCCCTCCACTTT
TRBV2	-	TRBJ1-2	-	CASSLQSLANYGYTF	TGTGCCAGCAGCTTGCAAAGTCTAGCTAACTATGGCTACACCTTC
TRBV11-2	-	TRBJ1-1	TRBD1	CASSFWAGGSNTEAFF	TGTGCCAGCAGCTTTTGGGCAGGGGGGTCGAACACTGAAGCTTTCTTT
TRBV24-1	once	TRBJ1-1	TRBD1	CATSDPSQGKTEAFF	TGTGCCACCAGTGATCCCTCACAGGGGAAAACTGAAGCTTTCTTT
TRBV4-1	-	TRBJ1-6	TRBD1	CASSREDRGYNSPLHF	TGCGCCAGCAGCCGGGAGGACAGGGGATATAATTCACCCCTCCACTTT
TRBV7-6	-	TRBJ2-1	TRBD2	CASSLAWGPELGGRLINEQFF	TGTGCCAGCAGCTTAGCTTGGGGACCCGAATTGGGCGGGAGGTTGATAAATGAGCAGTTCTTC
TRBV19	few	TRBJ2-3	-	CASSIVAGDVSRTDTQYF	TGTGCCAGTAGTATAGTGGCAGGGGACGTTTCCCGGACAGATACGCAGTATTTT
TRBV18	-	TRBJ1-1	TRBD1	CASSPRDRVNTEAFF	TGTGCCAGCTCACCGCGGGACAGGGTGAACACTGAAGCTTTCTTT
TRBV5-1	once	TRBJ1-6	TRBD1	CASSSTGTGAIALNSPLHF	TGCGCCAGCAGCTCAACCGGGACAGGGGCAATTGCTTTAAATTCACCCCTCCACTTT
TRBV18	-	TRBJ1-5	-	CASSPGGGDQPQHF	TGTGCCAGCTCACCCGGGGGAGGGGATCAGCCCCAGCATTTT
TRBV27	-	TRBJ1-4	TRBD1	CASSPTGGTNEKLFF	TGTGCCAGCAGTCCCACAGGGGGCACTAATGAAAAACTGTTTTTT
TRBV6-2/TRBV6-3	-	TRBJ2-7	-	CASSYHPYEQYF	TGTGCCAGCAGTTATCATCCCTACGAGCAGTACTTC
TRBV5-1	-	TRBJ2-5	TRBD2	CASSLVASGEETQYF	TGCGCCAGCAGCTTGGTGGCTAGCGGGGAAGAGACCCAGTACTTC
TRBV30	-	TRBJ1-3	-	CAWSSSGNTIYF	TGTGCCTGGAGCAGTTCTGGAAACACCATATATTTT
TRBV5-5	-	TRBJ2-7	-	CASSKMTDYEQYF	TGTGCCAGCAGCAAGATGACAGACTACGAGCAGTACTTC